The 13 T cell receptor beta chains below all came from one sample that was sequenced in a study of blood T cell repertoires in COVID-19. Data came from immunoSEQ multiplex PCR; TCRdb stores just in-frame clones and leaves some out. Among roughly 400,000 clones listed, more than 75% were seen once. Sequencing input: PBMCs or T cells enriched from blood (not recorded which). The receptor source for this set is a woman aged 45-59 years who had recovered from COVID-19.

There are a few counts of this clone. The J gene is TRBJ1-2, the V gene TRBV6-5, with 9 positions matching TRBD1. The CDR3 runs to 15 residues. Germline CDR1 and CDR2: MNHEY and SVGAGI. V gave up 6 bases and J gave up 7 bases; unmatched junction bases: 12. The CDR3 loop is CASRREAQGAGGYTF. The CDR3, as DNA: TGTGCCAGCAGAAGGGAAGCACAGGGGGCGGGTGGCTACACCTTC.

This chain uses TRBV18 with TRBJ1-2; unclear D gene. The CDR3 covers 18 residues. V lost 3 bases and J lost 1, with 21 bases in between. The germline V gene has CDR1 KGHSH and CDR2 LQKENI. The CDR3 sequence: CASSPQEVWRGVNYGYTF. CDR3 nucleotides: TGTGCCAGCTCACCGCAGGAAGTCTGGCGGGGAGTTAACTATGGCTACACCTTC.

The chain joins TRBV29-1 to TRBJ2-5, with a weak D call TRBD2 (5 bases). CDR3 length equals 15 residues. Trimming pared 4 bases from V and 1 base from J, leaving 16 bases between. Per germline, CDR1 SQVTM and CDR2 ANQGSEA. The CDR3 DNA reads TGCAGCGTTGGTCCCAAGGCGGGTAGCCAAGAGACCCAGTACTTC. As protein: CSVGPKAGSQETQYF. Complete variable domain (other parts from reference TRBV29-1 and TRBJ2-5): SAVISQKPSRDICQRGTSLTIQCQVDSQVTMMFWYRQQPGQSLTLIATANQGSEATYESGFVIDKFPISRPNLTFSTLTVSNMSPEDSSIYLCSVGPKAGSQETQYFGPGTRLLVL.

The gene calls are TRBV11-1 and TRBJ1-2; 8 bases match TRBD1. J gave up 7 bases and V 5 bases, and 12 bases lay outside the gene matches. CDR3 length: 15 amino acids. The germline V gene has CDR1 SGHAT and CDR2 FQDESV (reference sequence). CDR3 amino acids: CASSTRTGQAAGYTF. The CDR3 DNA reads TGTGCCAGCAGCACCAGGACAGGGCAGGCTGCTGGCTACACCTTC.

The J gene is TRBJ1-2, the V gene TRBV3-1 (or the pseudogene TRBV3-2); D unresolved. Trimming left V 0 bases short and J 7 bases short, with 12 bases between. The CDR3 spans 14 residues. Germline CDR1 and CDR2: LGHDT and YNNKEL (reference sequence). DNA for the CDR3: TGTGCCAGCAGCCAAGACACGGGAGTTGGTGGCTACACCTTC. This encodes CASSQDTGVGGYTF.

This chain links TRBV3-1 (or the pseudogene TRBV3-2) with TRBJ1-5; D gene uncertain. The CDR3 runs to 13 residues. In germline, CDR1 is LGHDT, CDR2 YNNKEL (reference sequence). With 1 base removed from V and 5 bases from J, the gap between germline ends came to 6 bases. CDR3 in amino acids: CASSQVGDQPQHF. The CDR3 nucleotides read TGTGCCAGCAGCCAAGTAGGAGATCAGCCCCAGCATTTT.

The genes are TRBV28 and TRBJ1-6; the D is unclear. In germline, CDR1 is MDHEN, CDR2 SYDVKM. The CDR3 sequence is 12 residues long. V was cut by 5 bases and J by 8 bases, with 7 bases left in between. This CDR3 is CASSLLHSPLHF. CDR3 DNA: TGTGCCAGCAGTCTACTTCATTCACCCCTCCACTTT.

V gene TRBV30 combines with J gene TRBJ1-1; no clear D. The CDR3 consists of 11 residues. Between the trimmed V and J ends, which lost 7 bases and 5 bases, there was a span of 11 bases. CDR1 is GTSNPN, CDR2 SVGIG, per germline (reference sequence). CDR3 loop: CAFSVRTEAFF. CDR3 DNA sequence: TGTGCCTTTTCGGTTCGGACTGAAGCTTTCTTT.

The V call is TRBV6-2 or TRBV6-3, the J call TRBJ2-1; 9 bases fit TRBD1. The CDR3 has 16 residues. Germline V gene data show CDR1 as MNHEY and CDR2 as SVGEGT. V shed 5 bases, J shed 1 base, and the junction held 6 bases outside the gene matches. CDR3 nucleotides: TGTGCCAGCAGTCGAGTGGGGACAGGGTCCTACAATGAGCAGTTCTTC. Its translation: CASSRVGTGSYNEQFF.

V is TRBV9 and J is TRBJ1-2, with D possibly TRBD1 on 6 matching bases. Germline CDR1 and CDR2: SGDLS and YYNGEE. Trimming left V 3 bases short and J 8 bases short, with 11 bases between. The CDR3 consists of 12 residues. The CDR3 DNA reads TGTGCCAGCAGCGGAGACAGGTCCGGCTACACCTTC. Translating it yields CASSGDRSGYTF.

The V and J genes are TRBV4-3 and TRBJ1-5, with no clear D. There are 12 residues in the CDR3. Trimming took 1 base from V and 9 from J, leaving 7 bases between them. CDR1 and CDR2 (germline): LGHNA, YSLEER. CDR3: CASSQGYGPQHF. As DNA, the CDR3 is TGCGCCAGCAGCCAAGGGTACGGGCCCCAGCATTTT.

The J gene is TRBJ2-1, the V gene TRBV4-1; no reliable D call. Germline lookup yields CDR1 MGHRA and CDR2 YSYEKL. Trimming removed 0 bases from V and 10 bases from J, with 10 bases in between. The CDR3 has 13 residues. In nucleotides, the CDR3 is TGCGCCAGCAGCCAAGAGCACCCCAGGGAGCAGTTCTTC. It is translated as CASSQEHPREQFF.

CDR3 sequence reads: CASSVPGGYQETQYF. The CDR3 DNA is TGTGCCAGCAGCGTCCCCGGGGGATACCAAGAGACCCAGTACTTC. This chain connects TRBV9 to TRBJ2-5; maybe TRBD2 (6 bases). Germline assignment: CDR1 SGDLS and CDR2 YYNGEE. V was clipped by 2 bases and J by 0 bases, with 11 bases between them. CDR3 length: 15 amino acids.